Listed here are 31 T cell receptor beta chains from one sample, sequenced in a study of monozygotic twins with inflammatory bowel disease. Following a re-call of the 5' RACE reads, TCRdb has one entry per CDR3 protein and lacks DNA. The sample spans about 420,000 distinct CDR3 sequences; the ten largest clones claim around 2.3%. The material sequenced was blood. Source of these receptors: a human donor with ulcerative colitis or Crohn's disease, or a healthy co-twin of an affected twin (not recorded which).

This CDR3 is CAISESRGLVGYNEQFF. The chain links TRBV10-3 to TRBJ2-1; TCRdb's D gene call, TRBD1, goes unchecked for lack of DNA. Per the germline V gene, CDR1 is ENHRY and CDR2 is SYGVKD. The CDR3 contains 17 residues.

V usage is TRBV6-6 and J usage is TRBJ1-6. The CDR3 extends over 12 amino acids. CDR1 and CDR2 from the germline V gene are MNHNY and SVGAGI (reference sequence). CDR3 region: CASVPINSPLHF.

The V call is TRBV5-5, the J call TRBJ1-1. Germline assignment: CDR1 SGHKS and CDR2 YYEKEE (reference sequence). CDR3 length: 11 amino acids. The CDR3 protein is CASVTNTEAFF.

The chain uses TRBV7-2 and TRBJ2-5; TCRdb picks TRBD2, but there is no DNA to check that call. Germline V CDR1 and CDR2: SGHTA, FQGNSA. The CDR3 loop spans 16 amino acids. The CDR3 loop is CASSLAPGLAVETQYF.

V is TRBV7-2 and J is TRBJ1-2. CDR1 and CDR2 (germline): SGHTA, FQGNSA. This CDR3 is 14 amino acids long. CDR3 in amino acids: CASSLGSHNYGYTF.

The chain carries TRBV5-1 and TRBJ1-1; TCRdb outputs TRBD1, but without DNA this stays unchecked. The germline CDR1 and CDR2 sequences are SGHRS and YFSETQ. There are 13 residues in the CDR3. The CDR3 spells CASSLSAGAEAFF.

V gene TRBV4-3 combines with J gene TRBJ2-6. The CDR3 contains 17 residues. CDR1 is LGHNA, CDR2 YSLEER, per germline. The CDR3 protein is CASSQYTRYSGANVLTF.

This chain joins TRBV7-9 and TRBJ1-6; the TCRdb call, TRBD1, lacks DNA for checking. This CDR3 comprises 15 residues. Germline V CDR1 and CDR2: SEHNR, FQNEAQ (reference sequence). CDR3 loop: CASSSHRGGNSPLHF. Complete variable domain (other parts from reference TRBV7-9 and TRBJ1-6): DTGVSQNPRHKITKRGQNVTFRCDPISEHNRLYWYRQTLGQGPEFLTYFQNEAQLEKSRLLSDRFSAERPKGSFSTLEIQRTEQGDSAMYLCASSSHRGGNSPLHFGNGTRLTVT.

V gene TRBV5-5 combines with J gene TRBJ1-4. This CDR3 comprises 15 residues. Germline CDR1 is SGHKS and CDR2 is YYEKEE (reference sequence). CDR3: CASSFRQLNNEKLFF.

The genes are TRBV5-4 and TRBJ2-5. Germline V lookup: CDR1 SGHNT, CDR2 YYREEE (reference sequence). The CDR3 has 14 amino acids. The CDR3 loop reads CASSLELAQETQYF.

The V call is TRBV5-1, the J call TRBJ1-1; TCRdb's D gene call, TRBD1, goes unchecked for lack of DNA. The germline gives CDR1 SGHRS, CDR2 YFSETQ. The CDR3 covers 15 residues. The CDR3: CASSSRQAVNTEAFF.

The rearrangement uses TRBV7-9 and TRBJ2-1; there is no DNA to check the TCRdb D call of TRBD2. Looked up from germline, CDR1 is SEHNR and CDR2 is FQNEAQ (reference sequence). The CDR3 runs to 15 residues. The CDR3 sequence: CASSFVRGAGNEQFF.

This chain joins TRBV6-2 or TRBV6-3 and TRBJ1-5. CDR1 and CDR2 from the germline V gene are MNHEY and SVGEGT. The CDR3 is made up of 16 amino acids. This CDR3 is CASRIGGAHSNQPQHF.

This chain links TRBV4-1 with TRBJ1-5; TCRdb lists TRBD1, though no DNA is available to test this call. Germline CDR1 and CDR2: MGHRA and YSYEKL. The CDR3 runs to 18 residues. The CDR3 is CASSQGHRGFYSNQPQHF.

This chain joins TRBV12-3 or TRBV12-4 and TRBJ2-5; the D call from TCRdb, TRBD1, cannot be confirmed without DNA. CDR3 size: 15 residues. The CDR3 loop reads CASSLGDRDVETQYF.

The chain combines TRBV11-2 with TRBJ2-2; TCRdb designates TRBD1, a call that cannot be tested without DNA. In germline, CDR1 is SGHAT, CDR2 FQNNGV. CDR3 length: 17 amino acids. This CDR3 is CASSLDTYRGSTGELFF.

This chain connects TRBV2 to TRBJ1-3; TCRdb proposes TRBD1, but this gene call is untestable without DNA. Germline V gene sequence: CDR1 SNHLY, CDR2 FYNNEI. CDR3 length: 15 amino acids. Here the CDR3 reads CASIGTTHSGNTIYF.

The chain couples TRBV20-1 to TRBJ2-1; TCRdb returns TRBD1, unconfirmable since there is no DNA. In germline, CDR1 is DFQATT, CDR2 SNEGSKA (reference sequence). This CDR3 spans 13 amino acids. This CDR3 is CSAREGVYNEQFF.

This CDR3 is CATSRDPPGTGGPKNIQYF. The genes are TRBV15 and TRBJ2-4; the TCRdb D gene call, TRBD1, has no DNA to confirm it. In germline, CDR1 is LNHNV, CDR2 YYDKDF (reference sequence). This CDR3 is 19 amino acids long. The full variable domain, completed using reference TRBV15 and TRBJ2-4, is DAMVIQNPRYQVTQFGKPVTLSCSQTLNHNVMYWYQQKSSQAPKLLFHYYDKDFNNEADTPDNFQSRRPNTSFCFLDIRSPGLGDTAMYLCATSRDPPGTGGPKNIQYFGAGTRLSVL.

The chain employs TRBV28 and TRBJ2-3; lacking DNA, the TRBD2 call made by TCRdb goes unchecked. The CDR3 is 19 residues long. Looked up from germline, CDR1 is MDHEN and CDR2 is SYDVKM. CDR3 residues: CASSSGGASGRENTDTQYF.

V and J are TRBV6-5 and TRBJ1-2; the D gene TCRdb calls, TRBD1, cannot be checked with no DNA. The CDR3 covers 19 residues. Looked up from germline, CDR1 is MNHEY and CDR2 is SVGAGI. This chain's CDR3 is CASSYGRWGRSASNYGYTF.

The J gene is TRBJ2-3, the V gene TRBV6-2 or TRBV6-3. Per the germline V gene, CDR1 is MNHEY and CDR2 is SVGEGT. The CDR3 spans 17 residues. The CDR3 here is CASSSIPSLSSTDTQYF.

The V call is TRBV27, the J call TRBJ2-1; TCRdb returns TRBD1, unconfirmable since there is no DNA. The CDR3 has 17 residues. Germline values: CDR1 MNHEY, CDR2 SMNVEV (reference sequence). The CDR3 loop is CASSLLGQGPPYNEQFF.

V gene TRBV5-1 combines with J gene TRBJ2-4. The CDR3 covers 13 residues. The germline gives CDR1 SGHRS, CDR2 YFSETQ. CDR3 loop: CASSLAGENIQYF.

The chain couples TRBV20-1 to TRBJ1-6; TCRdb reports TRBD1, a call that lacks DNA to check it against. Germline V CDR1 and CDR2: DFQATT, SNEGSKA (reference sequence). The CDR3 totals 13 residues. The CDR3 here is CSASRDTNSPLHF.

The chain employs TRBV7-3 and TRBJ1-2; TCRdb returns TRBD1, unconfirmable since there is no DNA. The length of the CDR3 is 13 residues. Per germline, CDR1 SGHTA and CDR2 FQGTGA. Here the CDR3 reads CASSRDRDYGYTF. Full variable domain (missing parts from reference TRBV7-3 and TRBJ1-2): GAGVSQTPSNKVTEKGKYVELRCDPISGHTALYWYRQSLGQGPEFLIYFQGTGAADDSGLPNDRFFAVRPEGSVSTLKIQRTERGDSAVYLCASSRDRDYGYTFGSGTRLTVV.

The V gene is TRBV18, the J gene TRBJ1-1; no DNA is available, so the TRBD1 call from TCRdb remains unchecked. The CDR3 is 17 amino acids. In germline, CDR1 is KGHSH, CDR2 LQKENI. CDR3 protein: CASSPTYRTGRNTEAFF.

V is TRBV19 and J is TRBJ2-7; as DNA is missing, the TRBD1 call by TCRdb cannot be tested. There are 16 residues in the CDR3. In germline, CDR1 is LNHDA, CDR2 SQIVND (reference sequence). The CDR3 loop reads CASSATSAGAYYEQYF.

The V and J genes are TRBV9 and TRBJ2-2; TCRdb's D call of TRBD1 is untestable without DNA. CDR3 length: 14 residues. CDR1 SGDLS and CDR2 YYNGEE come from the germline V gene. The CDR3 spells CASSPQGTTGELFF.

The J gene is TRBJ1-6, the V gene TRBV25-1; TCRdb gives TRBD1 as the D gene, but with no DNA this cannot be confirmed. The CDR3 consists of 15 residues. Germline CDR1 MGHDK, CDR2 SYGVNS. The CDR3 spells CASSDLTGGGSPLHF.

The chain recombines TRBV7-2 with TRBJ2-7; TCRdb's D gene call, TRBD2, goes unchecked for lack of DNA. The germline CDR1 and CDR2 sequences are SGHTA and FQGNSA. The CDR3 runs 13 residues. CDR3 amino acids: CASSPWTAGEQYF.